This T cell receptor beta chain is from a study of T cell responses to AZD1222 COVID-19 vaccine. Whole-study results and caveats: Spike-specific TCR breadth and depth both grew after two AZD1222 doses.

In germline, CDR1 is SGHTA, CDR2 FQGNSA. V gave up 0 bases and J gave up 6 bases, with 12 bases separating them. The CDR3 has 14 amino acids. The table came from immunoSEQ multiplex PCR; TCRdb's copy has only in-frame clones and leaves some out. The sample lists some 89,000 clones, around nine tenths seen once, with approximately 4.5% in the top ten. With respect to this clone: The antigen is undetermined.

The chain combines TRBV7-2 with TRBJ2-7; D unclear. The sequencing used peripheral blood, collected on day 0 of MenACWY control vaccination. This TCR was recovered from an adult in good health. This chain's CDR3 is CASSLASTPGEQYF. The CDR3, as DNA: TGTGCCAGCAGCTTAGCGTCTACTCCCGGCGAGCAGTACTTC.